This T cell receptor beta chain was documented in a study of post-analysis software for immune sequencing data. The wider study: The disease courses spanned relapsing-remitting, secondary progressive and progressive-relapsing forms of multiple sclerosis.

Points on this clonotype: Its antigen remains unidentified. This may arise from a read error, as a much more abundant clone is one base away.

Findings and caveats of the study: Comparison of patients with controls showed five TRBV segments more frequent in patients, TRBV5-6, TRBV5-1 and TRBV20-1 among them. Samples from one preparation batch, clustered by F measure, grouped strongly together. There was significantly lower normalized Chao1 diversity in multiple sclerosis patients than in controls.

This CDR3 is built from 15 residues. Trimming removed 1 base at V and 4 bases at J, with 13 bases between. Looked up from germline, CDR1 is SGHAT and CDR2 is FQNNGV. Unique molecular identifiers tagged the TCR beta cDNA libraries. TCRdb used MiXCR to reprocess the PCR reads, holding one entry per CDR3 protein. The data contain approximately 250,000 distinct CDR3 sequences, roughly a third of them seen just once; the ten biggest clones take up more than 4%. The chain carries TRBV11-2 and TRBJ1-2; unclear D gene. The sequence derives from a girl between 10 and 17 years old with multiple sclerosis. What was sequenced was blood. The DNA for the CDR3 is TGTGCCAGCAGCTTAGGGGGTGGGCAGGTCTATGGCTACACCTTC. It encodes CASSLGGGQVYGYTF. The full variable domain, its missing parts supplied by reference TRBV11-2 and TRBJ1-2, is EAGVAQSPRYKIIEKRQSVAFWCNPISGHATLYWYQQILGQGPKLLIQFQNNGVVDDSQLPKDRFSAERLKGVDSTLKIQPAKLEDSAVYLCASSLGGGQVYGYTFGSGTRLTVV.